The 21 T cell receptor beta chains in this list originate from one sample, sequenced in a study of blood T cell repertoires in COVID-19. Method: immunoSEQ multiplex PCR; TCRdb's copy keeps in-frame clones and lacks some. This repertoire shows 200,000 to 250,000 clones, just under 85% found once; its top ten account for 7.6%. The sample taken for sequencing was peripheral blood. These receptors all come from a woman aged 45-60 years with active or convalescent COVID-19.

The J gene is TRBJ2-1, the V gene TRBV11-2; D ambiguous. The CDR3 has 12 amino acids. V shed 2 bases and J shed 7 bases, with 6 bases lying between them. Germline V gives CDR1 SGHAT, CDR2 FQNNGV. In DNA form, the CDR3 reads TGTGCCAGCAGCTTATCCCCAAATGAGCAGTTCTTC. Protein sequence: CASSLSPNEQFF.

The chain couples TRBV7-9 to TRBJ1-5; possibly TRBD1 for D (6 bases). The CDR3 extends over 14 amino acids. Germline V gene data show CDR1 as SEHNR and CDR2 as FQNEAQ (reference sequence). V was clipped by 8 bases and J by 5 bases, with 16 bases between them. The chain's CDR3 is CASGRQERDQPQHF. The CDR3, as DNA: TGTGCCAGCGGCAGACAGGAAAGGGATCAGCCCCAGCATTTT.

This clone is a singleton in its sample. The CDR3 reads CASSSLAGGPFETQYF. The CDR3 bases are TGTGCCAGCAGCTCCCTAGCGGGAGGACCCTTTGAGACCCAGTACTTC. This chain uses TRBV7-7 with TRBJ2-5, with 11 bases fitting TRBD2. The CDR3 covers 16 residues. V trimming: 4 bases; J trimming: 5 bases; junction bases outside the gene matches: 9. Germline V gene data show CDR1 as SSHAT and CDR2 as FNYEAQ (reference sequence).

The genes are TRBV23-1 and TRBJ2-2; TRBD1 matches at 7 bases. TRBV23-1 is given ORF status, its function remaining uncertain. The CDR3 contains 18 residues. Losses at the gene ends were 6 bases for V and 3 bases for J; bases not matched to a gene: 16. The chain's CDR3 is CASSLKSHRGSDTGELFF. CDR3 sequence (DNA): TGCGCCAGCAGCTTAAAATCCCACAGGGGCTCGGACACCGGGGAGCTGTTTTTT.

The rearrangement uses TRBV3-1 (or the pseudogene TRBV3-2) and TRBJ1-2, with D maybe TRBD1 (5 bases). V lost 4 bases to trimming and J lost 5 bases, with 11 bases between them. Per germline, CDR1 LGHDT and CDR2 YNNKEL (reference sequence). The CDR3 covers 13 residues. The CDR3, as DNA: TGTGCCAGCAGCCTGGACACCCAATATGGCTACACCTTC. This encodes CASSLDTQYGYTF.

With respect to this clone: This same CDR3 is encoded by further DNA sequences in the sample. This chain links TRBV18 with TRBJ1-2; 8 bases are shared with TRBD1. V shed 3 bases and J 4 bases; nucleotides not matched to a gene: 1. The CDR3 consists of 13 residues. CDR1 is KGHSH and CDR2 is LQKENI in the germline V gene. CDR3 sequence (DNA): TGTGCCAGCTCACCCGACAGGGGCTATGGCTACACCTTC. This codes for CASSPDRGYGYTF.

With respect to this clone: A much more abundant neighbour one base away suggests this may be a read error. In DNA, the CDR3 is TGTGCCAGCAGTCTCGGACAGGTCTCTGGAAACACCATATATTTT. Its protein is CASSLGQVSGNTIYF. The rearrangement joins TRBV2 to TRBJ1-3; 7 nucleotides agree with TRBD1. CDR3 size: 15 residues. Germline-derived CDR1 and CDR2 are SNHLY and FYNNEI. The trim removed 5 bases at V and 0 bases at J, leaving 4 bases unmatched.

This clone has at least ten counts. Other DNA sequences in the same sample also yield this CDR3. The chain links TRBV3-1 (or the pseudogene TRBV3-2) to TRBJ2-1, with D hard to call. Germline CDR1 and CDR2: LGHDT and YNNKEL (reference sequence). V lost 4 bases and J lost 0, with 4 bases in between. The CDR3 contains 13 residues. CDR3 sequence reads: CASSRSSYNEQFF. CDR3 in DNA: TGTGCCAGCAGCCGGAGCTCCTACAATGAGCAGTTCTTC.

CDR3 DNA sequence: TGTGCCATCAGGGAGGTCCCCGGGGAGAGTGGAAACACCATATATTTT. Translated: CAIREVPGESGNTIYF. The V and J genes are TRBV10-3 and TRBJ1-3; D is unclear. The CDR3 totals 16 residues. CDR1 is ENHRY and CDR2 is SYGVKD in the germline V gene. Deletions cut 6 bases from V and 3 bases from J, with 18 bases between.

J is TRBJ2-4 and V is TRBV28; 10 bases match TRBD1. Germline V gene lookup returns CDR1 MDHEN and CDR2 SYDVKM. Trimming took 6 bases from V and 3 from J; bases not matched to a gene: 8. The CDR3 spans 16 residues. CDR3 coding DNA: TGTGCCAGCAGCAATCCGCGGACAGGGGGCAAAAACATTCAGTACTTC. Translation gives CASSNPRTGGKNIQYF.

The chain combines TRBV4-1 with TRBJ2-7; D is possibly TRBD2 (5 bases). The V and J ends lost 0 bases and 5 bases respectively, with 14 bases between them. Germline loops: CDR1 MGHRA, CDR2 YSYEKL. The length of the CDR3 is 15 residues. The CDR3 sequence is CASSQDSTSRDEQYF. Written as DNA, the CDR3 is TGCGCCAGCAGCCAAGATAGTACTAGTCGCGACGAGCAGTACTTC.

The J gene is TRBJ1-1, the V gene TRBV7-6, with no clear D. Trimming removed 2 bases from V and 0 bases from J, with 10 bases in between. Germline V gene lookup returns CDR1 SGHVS and CDR2 FNYEAQ. The CDR3 contains 15 residues. CDR3 DNA: TGTGCCAGCAGCTTATGGGCCAGGATGAACACTGAAGCTTTCTTT. This gives the protein CASSLWARMNTEAFF.

The V and J genes are TRBV5-4 and TRBJ2-1; D possibly corresponds to TRBD2 (7 bases). CDR3 size: 16 residues. The germline gives CDR1 SGHNT, CDR2 YYREEE (reference sequence). Trimming took off 4 bases at V and 2 bases at J, with 16 bases between the two ends. In DNA form, the CDR3 reads TGTGCCAGCAGCCCGGATAGGGGGAGGGCCTACAATGAGCAGTTCTTC. It codes for CASSPDRGRAYNEQFF. Based on the CDR3 plus reference TRBV5-4 and TRBJ2-1, the full variable domain is ETGVTQSPTHLIKTRGQQVTLRCSSQSGHNTVSWYQQALGQGPQFIFQYYREEENGRGNFPPRFSGLQFPNYSSELNVNALELDDSALYLCASSPDRGRAYNEQFFGPGTRLTVL.

The chain couples TRBV12-5 to TRBJ2-3; 7 bases agree with TRBD1. Germline trimming cut 1 base from V and 4 bases from J; bases unmatched to any gene: 8. The CDR3 contains 16 residues. Germline lookup yields CDR1 LGHNT and CDR2 FRNRAP. DNA for the CDR3: TGTGCTAGTGGTTTGGGGGACCGGGACAGTCCAGATACGCAGTATTTT. The encoded protein is CASGLGDRDSPDTQYF. The entire variable domain, with the rest obtained from reference TRBV12-5 and TRBJ2-3, is as follows: DARVTQTPRHKVTEMGQEVTMRCQPILGHNTVFWYRQTMMQGLELLAYFRNRAPLDDSGMPKDRFSAEMPDATLATLKIQPSEPRDSAVYFCASGLGDRDSPDTQYFGPGTRLTVL.

The chain couples TRBV24-1 to TRBJ1-5; D call uncertain. Germline CDR1 and CDR2: KGHDR and SFDVKD. This CDR3 comprises 13 residues. The V and J ends lost 3 bases and 9 bases respectively, with 11 bases between them. The CDR3 DNA reads TGTGCCACCAGTGATGTCGGGAATGGGCCCCAGCATTTT. It codes for CATSDVGNGPQHF.

The chain has TRBV9 and TRBJ2-1, with D unclear. V dropped 0 bases and J dropped 5 bases, with 12 bases sitting between them. The CDR3 has 15 amino acids. Germline V gives CDR1 SGDLS, CDR2 YYNGEE. CDR3 nucleotide sequence: TGTGCCAGCAGCGTAGAACTGATACTCAACAATGAGCAGTTCTTC. It translates to CASSVELILNNEQFF.

The chain couples TRBV5-1 to TRBJ1-5, with a tentative D call TRBD1 (6 bases). In germline, CDR1 is SGHRS, CDR2 YFSETQ. This CDR3 region has 15 residues. With 1 base removed from V and 3 bases from J, the gap between germline ends came to 11 bases. The CDR3 DNA reads as TGCGCCAGCAGCTTGAACAGGGCCGACAATCAGCCCCAGCATTTT. Translated, it gives CASSLNRADNQPQHF.

This chain connects TRBV28 to TRBJ2-2; 10 nucleotides match TRBD1. The length of the CDR3 is 12 residues. CDR1 and CDR2 (germline): MDHEN, SYDVKM. The V gene end was trimmed by 11 bases and the J gene end by 6 bases; junction bases not matched to a gene: 3. CDR3 DNA sequence: TGTGCCGTTGACAGGGGGCCCGGGGAGCTGTTTTTT. Its translation: CAVDRGPGELFF.

The rearrangement links TRBV28 to TRBJ2-5, with 9 bases lining up with TRBD2. V gave up 4 bases and J gave up 7 bases; unmatched junction bases: 7. This CDR3 has 14 amino acids. CDR1 MDHEN and CDR2 SYDVKM come from the germline V gene. The CDR3 loop reads CASSSTGLAGTQYF. CDR3 sequence (DNA): TGTGCCAGCAGTTCCACGGGACTAGCTGGGACCCAGTACTTC. Full variable domain (remainder filled in from reference TRBV28 and TRBJ2-5): DVKVTQSSRYLVKRTGEKVFLECVQDMDHENMFWYRQDPGLGLRLIYFSYDVKMKEKGDIPEGYSVSREKKERFSLILESASTNQTSMYLCASSSTGLAGTQYFGPGTRLLVL.

The DNA for the CDR3 is TGTGCCAGCAGCAAAGCCGGGACAGGGTCAGGCGATACGCAGTATTTT. Translated: CASSKAGTGSGDTQYF. The chain recombines TRBV21-1 with TRBJ2-3; the D segment call TRBD1 is taken from the table without a DNA check. TRBV21-1 is deemed a pseudogene. The CDR3 covers 16 residues.

This chain joins TRBV5-1 and TRBJ2-3, with a weak D call TRBD2 (5 bases). This CDR3 is 14 amino acids long. Trimming left V 5 bases short and J 0 bases short, with 10 bases between. Germline CDR1 is SGHRS and CDR2 is YFSETQ. For the CDR3, the DNA is TGCGCCAGCAGTACTAGATCCAGCACAGATACGCAGTATTTT. Translation gives CASSTRSSTDTQYF.